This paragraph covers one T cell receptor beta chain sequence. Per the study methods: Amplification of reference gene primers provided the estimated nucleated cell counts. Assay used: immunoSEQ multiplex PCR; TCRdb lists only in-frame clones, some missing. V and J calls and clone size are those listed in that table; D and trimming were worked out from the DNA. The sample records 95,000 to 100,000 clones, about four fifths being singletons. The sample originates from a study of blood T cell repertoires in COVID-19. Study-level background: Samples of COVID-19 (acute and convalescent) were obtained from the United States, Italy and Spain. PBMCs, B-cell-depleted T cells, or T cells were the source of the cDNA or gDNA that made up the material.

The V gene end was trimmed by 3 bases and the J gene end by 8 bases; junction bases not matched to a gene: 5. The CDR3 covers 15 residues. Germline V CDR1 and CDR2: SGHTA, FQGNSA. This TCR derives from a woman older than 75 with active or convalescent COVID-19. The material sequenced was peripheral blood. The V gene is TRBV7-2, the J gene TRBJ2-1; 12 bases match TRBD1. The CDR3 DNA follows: TGTGCCAGCAGCTTCAGTGGGACAGGGGGCTATGAGCAGTTCTTC. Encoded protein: CASSFSGTGGYEQFF.